This entry describes one TCR beta chain. What it binds is not known. The data belong to a study of graft-versus-host responses after intestinal transplantation. The data were produced by immunoSEQ multiplex PCR, yet TCRdb's version contains in-frame clones alone and is incomplete. The table has fewer than 95,000 clones, under 95% seen once. The junction had 7 bases not matched to a gene; V was cut back by 0 bases and J by 5 bases. This CDR3 comprises 16 residues. The germline gives CDR1 LGHNA, CDR2 YNFKEQ. The sequences come from unstimulated CD8+ T cells sorted from spleen or lymph node cells, collected before transplant. The sequence derives from a human donor who was the organ donor for an intestinal transplant. The rearrangement uses TRBV4-2 and TRBJ1-1; 9 bases line up with TRBD1. The chain's CDR3 is CASSQDMGQGGTEAFF. CDR3 bases: TGTGCCAGCAGCCAAGATATGGGACAGGGCGGTACTGAAGCTTTCTTT.